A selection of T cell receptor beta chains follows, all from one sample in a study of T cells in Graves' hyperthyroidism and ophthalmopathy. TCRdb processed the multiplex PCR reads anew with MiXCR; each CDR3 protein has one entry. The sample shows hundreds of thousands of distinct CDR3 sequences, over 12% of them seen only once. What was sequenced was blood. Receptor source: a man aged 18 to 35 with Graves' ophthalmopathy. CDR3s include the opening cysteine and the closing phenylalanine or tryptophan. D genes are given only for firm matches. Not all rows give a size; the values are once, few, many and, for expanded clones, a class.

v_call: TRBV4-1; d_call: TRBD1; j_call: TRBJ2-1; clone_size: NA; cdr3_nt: TGCGCCAGCTCCGGGACAGGGGGGAATGAGCAGTTCTTC; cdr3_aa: CASSGTGGNEQFF
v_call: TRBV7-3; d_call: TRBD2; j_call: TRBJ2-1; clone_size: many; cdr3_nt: TGTGCCAGCAGCCGCCGGCCTAGCGGGAGATTATACAATGAGCAGTTCTTC; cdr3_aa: CASSRRPSGRLYNEQFF
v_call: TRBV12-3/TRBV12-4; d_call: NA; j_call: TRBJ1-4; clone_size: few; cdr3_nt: TGTGCCAGCAACTCGGGACAAAAACTGTTTTTT; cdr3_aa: CASNSGQKLFF
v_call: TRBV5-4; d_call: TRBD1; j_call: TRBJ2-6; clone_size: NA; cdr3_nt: TGTGCCAGCAGCCTGGACAGGGGGTGGGCCAACGTCCTGACTTTC; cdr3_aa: CASSLDRGWANVLTF
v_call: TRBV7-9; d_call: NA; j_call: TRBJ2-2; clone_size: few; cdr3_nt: TGTGCCAGCATAAAAAGGGGATTGAACACCGGGGAGCTGTTTTTT; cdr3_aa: CASIKRGLNTGELFF
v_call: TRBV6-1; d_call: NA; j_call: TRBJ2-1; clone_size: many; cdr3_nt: TGTGCCAGCAGTGAAGCGCGGCTAACAGAGCAGTTCTTC; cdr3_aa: CASSEARLTEQFF
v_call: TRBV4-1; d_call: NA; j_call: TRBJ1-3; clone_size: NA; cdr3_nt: TGCGCCAGCAGCCAAGGGGACACTAACCCCTCTGGAAACACCATATATTTT; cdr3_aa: CASSQGDTNPSGNTIYF
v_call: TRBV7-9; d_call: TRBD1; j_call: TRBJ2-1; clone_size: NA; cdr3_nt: TGTGCCAGCAGCCCCGTGACAGGGAGCTCCTACAATGAGCAGTTCTTC; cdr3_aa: CASSPVTGSSYNEQFF
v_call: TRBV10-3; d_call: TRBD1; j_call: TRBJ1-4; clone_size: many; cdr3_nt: TGTGCCATCAGTTCCGGGACAGGCCTTGAAAAACTGTTTTTT; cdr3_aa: CAISSGTGLEKLFF
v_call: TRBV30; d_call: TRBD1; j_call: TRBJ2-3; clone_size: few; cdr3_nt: TGTGCCTGGAGCCCGGGGACAGGCAGCACAGATACGCAGTATTTT; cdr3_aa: CAWSPGTGSTDTQYF
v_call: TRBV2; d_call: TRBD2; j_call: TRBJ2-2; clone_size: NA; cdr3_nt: TGTGCCAACAGCTCTTGGACTAGCGGCACCGGGGAGCTGTTTTTT; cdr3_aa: CANSSWTSGTGELFF
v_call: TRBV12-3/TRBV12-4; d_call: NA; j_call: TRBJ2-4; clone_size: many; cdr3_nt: TGTGCCAGCAGGAGTCCGGGGAGGGGGGGCAAAAACATTCAGTACTTC; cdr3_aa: CASRSPGRGGKNIQYF
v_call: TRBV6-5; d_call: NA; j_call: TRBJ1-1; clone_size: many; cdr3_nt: TGTGCCAGCAGTTACTCGGGACCAGGGTATGGTGGCACTGAAGCTTTCTTT; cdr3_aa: CASSYSGPGYGGTEAFF
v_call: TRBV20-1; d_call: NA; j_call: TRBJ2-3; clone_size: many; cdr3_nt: TGCAGTGCTAGAGTAGGTGCGGAAGTATACGATACGCAGTATTTT; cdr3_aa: CSARVGAEVYDTQYF
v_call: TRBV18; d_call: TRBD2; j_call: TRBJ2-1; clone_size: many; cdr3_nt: TGTGCCAGCTCACCACTTCAGTCTAGCGGGGTTTACAATGAGCAGTTCTTC; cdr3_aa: CASSPLQSSGVYNEQFF
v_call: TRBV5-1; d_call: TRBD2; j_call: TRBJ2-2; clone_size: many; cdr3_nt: TGCGCCAGCAGCATCCGGGGGGGACAGAACACCGGGGAGCTGTTTTTT; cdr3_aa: CASSIRGGQNTGELFF
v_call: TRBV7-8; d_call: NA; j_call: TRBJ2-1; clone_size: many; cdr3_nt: TGTGCCAGCAGCTCCCACCCTAGGCGGGAAAACGGTAGTGAGCAGTTCTTC; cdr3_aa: CASSSHPRRENGSEQFF
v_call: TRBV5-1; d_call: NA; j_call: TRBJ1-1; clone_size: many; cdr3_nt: TGCGCCAGCAGCTTTCGCGGGTCGGACGGAGCTTTCTTT; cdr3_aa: CASSFRGSDGAFF
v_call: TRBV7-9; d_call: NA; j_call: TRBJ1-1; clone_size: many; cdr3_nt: TGTGCCAGCAGCTTGTCGTGGGTCACTGAAGCTTTCTTT; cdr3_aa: CASSLSWVTEAFF
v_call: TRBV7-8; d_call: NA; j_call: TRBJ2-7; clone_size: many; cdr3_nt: TGTGCCAGCAGCTTAGTGGTGGGGGAAGAGCAGTACTTC; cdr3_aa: CASSLVVGEEQYF